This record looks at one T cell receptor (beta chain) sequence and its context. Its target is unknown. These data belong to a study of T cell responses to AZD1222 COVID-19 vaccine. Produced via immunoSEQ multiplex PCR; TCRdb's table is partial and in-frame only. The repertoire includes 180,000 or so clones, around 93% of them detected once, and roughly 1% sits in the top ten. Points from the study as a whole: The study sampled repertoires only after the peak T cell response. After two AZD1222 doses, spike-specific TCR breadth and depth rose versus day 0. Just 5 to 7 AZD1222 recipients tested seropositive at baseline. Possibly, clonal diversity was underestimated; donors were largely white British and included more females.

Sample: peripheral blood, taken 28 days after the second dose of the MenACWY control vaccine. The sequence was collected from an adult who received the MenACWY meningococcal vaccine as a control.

DNA for the CDR3: TGTGCCAGCAGCCCCGGACAGATTAATTCACCCCTCCACTTT. Its translation: CASSPGQINSPLHF. The chain joins TRBV3-1 (or the pseudogene TRBV3-2) to TRBJ1-6; TRBD1 is a possible D gene (6 bases). The V and J ends lost 4 bases and 6 bases respectively, with 10 bases between them. This CDR3 has 14 amino acids. Per germline, CDR1 LGHDT and CDR2 YNNKEL (reference sequence).